Each of the 11 T cell receptor beta chains below was sequenced from the same sample in a study of early T cells in non-severe SARS-CoV-2 infection. TCRdb redid the calling of the 5' RACE reads with MiXCR, one entry per CDR3 protein. The repertoire holds about 45,000 distinct CDR3 sequences, with around 10% as singletons. Sequenced sample: whole blood. These receptors were obtained from an adult who was a healthcare worker with PCR-confirmed SARS-CoV-2 infection or an uninfected control (not recorded which).

With regard to this clonotype: It may be a read error: a sequence one base away is much more abundant. The chain has TRBV7-2 and TRBJ2-1, with D possibly matching TRBD1 (6 bases). The V gene lost 6 bases and the J gene lost 7 bases, with 19 bases spanning the gap. This CDR3 is built from 15 residues. Germline-derived CDR1 and CDR2 are SGHTA and FQGNSA. In DNA form, the CDR3 reads TGTGCCAGCAGGATCTCTCTTAGGACAGAGAATGAGCAGTTCTTC. Protein product: CASRISLRTENEQFF.

The chain employs TRBV28 and TRBJ1-1, with 8 bases aligning to TRBD1. The CDR3 runs to 16 residues. V dropped 5 bases and J dropped 1; count of bases not matched to a gene: 9. Per germline, CDR1 MDHEN and CDR2 SYDVKM. As DNA, the CDR3 is TGTGCCAGCAGTCTTTCAGGGGGCGCGGGGAACACTGAAGCTTTCTTT. Its protein is CASSLSGGAGNTEAFF.

This clonotype was counted a few times. This chain links TRBV29-1 with TRBJ2-1; 13 bases align to TRBD2. With 6 bases clipped from V and 6 bases from J, the junction kept 5 bases outside the gene matches. CDR3 length: 14 amino acids. The germline V gene has CDR1 SQVTM and CDR2 ANQGSEA. The CDR3 region has the DNA TGCAGCGTCGCAAGGACTAGCGGGGGCAATGAGCAGTTCTTC. Translation: CSVARTSGGNEQFF.

V is TRBV20-1 and J is TRBJ1-2; D remains ambiguous. CDR1 is DFQATT, CDR2 SNEGSKA, per germline (reference sequence). The V gene lost 5 bases and the J gene lost 2 bases, with 3 bases spanning the gap. The CDR3 is made up of 10 amino acids. The CDR3 loop is CSAPNYGYTF. CDR3 bases: TGCAGTGCTCCCAACTATGGCTACACCTTC.

This clonotype came up a few times. The chain has TRBV12-2 and TRBJ2-2; TRBD1, the D gene given by the table, was not confirmed from the DNA. TRBV12-2 is noted as a pseudogene. The CDR3 is made up of 15 amino acids. The CDR3 DNA follows: TGTGCAAGTCGCTCCGGGACAACTAACACCGGGGAGCTGTTTTTT. Translation gives CASRSGTTNTGELFF.

In its sample, this clonotype was seen a few times. The rearrangement joins TRBV19 to TRBJ2-5, with 7 bases aligning to TRBD2. The V segment lost 4 bases and the J segment 4 bases; nucleotides outside the gene matches: 3. The germline V gene encodes CDR1 LNHDA and CDR2 SQIVND (reference sequence). This CDR3 region has 13 residues. The CDR3 spells CASSSGRGETQYF. The CDR3 DNA reads TGTGCCAGTAGTAGCGGGAGAGGAGAGACCCAGTACTTC.

In this sample, this clonotype turned up many times. The chain employs TRBV7-9 and TRBJ1-4; D call uncertain. With 5 bases removed from V and 7 bases from J, the gap between germline ends came to 8 bases. This CDR3 is 12 amino acids long. The V gene's germline CDR1 is SEHNR and CDR2 FQNEAQ (reference sequence). The CDR3 sequence is CASSPDGEKLFF. CDR3 bases: TGTGCCAGCAGCCCGGACGGTGAAAAACTGTTTTTT.

This chain links TRBV15 with TRBJ2-5; 9 bases align to TRBD2. The CDR3 length is 16 residues. Germline V gene sequence: CDR1 LNHNV, CDR2 YYDKDF (reference sequence). The J segment lost 6 bases and the V segment lost 1 base, leaving 9 bases of the junction unmatched. CDR3 residues: CATSRARTSVGKTQYF. CDR3 coding DNA: TGTGCCACCAGCAGAGCAAGGACTAGCGTAGGGAAGACCCAGTACTTC.

This clonotype came up many times. This chain connects TRBV7-2 to TRBJ1-3, with D perhaps TRBD1 (5 bases). Germline V gene lookup returns CDR1 SGHTA and CDR2 FQGNSA. The CDR3 sequence is 14 residues long. V shed 6 bases and J shed 0 bases, with 9 bases lying between them. CDR3 loop: CASSRGSSGNTIYF. DNA for the CDR3: TGTGCCAGCAGTCGGGGGAGCTCTGGAAACACCATATATTTT. The full variable domain, in which reference TRBV7-2 and TRBJ1-3 provide the parts outside the CDR3, is GAGVSQSPSNKVTEKGKDVELRCDPISGHTALYWYRQSLGQGLEFLIYFQGNSAPDKSGLPSDRFSAERTGGSVSTLTIQRTQQEDSAVYLCASSRGSSGNTIYFGEGSWLTVV.

This clonotype was detected ten times or more. The V call is TRBV7-6, the J call TRBJ2-1; 10 bases are a match to TRBD2. The CDR3 has 17 residues. CDR1 and CDR2 (germline): SGHVS, FNYEAQ. The ends lost 1 base at V and 0 bases at J; junction bases unmatched: 3. The CDR3 loop is CASSLEASGSSYNEQFF. CDR3 in DNA: TGTGCCAGCAGCTTAGAGGCTAGCGGGAGCTCCTACAATGAGCAGTTCTTC.

This clonotype has just a few counts. J is TRBJ2-6 and V is TRBV10-3, with D maybe TRBD1 (6 bases). Germline CDR1 and CDR2: ENHRY and SYGVKD. CDR3 length equals 17 residues. Deletions cut 9 bases from V and 1 base from J, with 19 bases between. The CDR3 protein is CAMGETGARSGANVLTF. CDR3 nucleotide sequence: TGTGCCATGGGCGAGACAGGTGCAAGATCTGGGGCCAACGTCCTGACTTTC.